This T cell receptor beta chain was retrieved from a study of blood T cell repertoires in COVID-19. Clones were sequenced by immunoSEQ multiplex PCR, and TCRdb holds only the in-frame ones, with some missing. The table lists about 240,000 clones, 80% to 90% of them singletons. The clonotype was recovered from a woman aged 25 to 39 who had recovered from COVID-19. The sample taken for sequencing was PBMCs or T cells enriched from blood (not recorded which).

The CDR3 DNA is TGTGCCAGCACGGCGGGAGGGACGGGCACAGATACGCAGTATTTT. Protein product: CASTAGGTGTDTQYF. This chain joins TRBV9 and TRBJ2-3, with 9 bases identical to TRBD2. The CDR3 length is 15 residues. CDR1 SGDLS and CDR2 YYNGEE come from the germline V gene. After removal of 6 bases from V and 1 base from J, the junction contained 6 bases not matched to a gene. The full variable domain, with the rest looked up from reference TRBV9 and TRBJ2-3, is DSGVTQTPKHLITATGQRVTLRCSPRSGDLSVYWYQQSLDQGLQFLIQYYNGEERAKGNILERFSAQQFPDLHSELNLSSLELGDSALYFCASTAGGTGTDTQYFGPGTRLTVL.